The 27 T cell receptor beta chains below come from one sample, sequenced in a study of OX40 agonist ivuxolimab in advanced cancers. Repertoires were generated with immunoSEQ multiplex PCR, while TCRdb's copy carries only in-frame clones and drops some. The sample lists 66,000 or so clones; around 90% were seen once. The starting material was CD4+ or CD8+ T cells sorted from blood, obtained in a trial of the OX40 agonist ivuxolimab. These receptors all stem from an adult with an advanced solid tumor such as melanoma, head and neck, liver or kidney cancer.

The V gene is TRBV7-8, the J gene TRBJ2-3; 11 bases fit TRBD2. This CDR3 is 18 amino acids long. Trimming removed 2 bases from V and 4 bases from J; junction bases left unmatched: 11. The V gene's germline CDR1 is SGHVS and CDR2 FQNEAQ. The CDR3 reads CASSLPKLAGVRADTQYF. The CDR3 region has the DNA TGTGCCAGCAGCTTACCCAAACTAGCGGGGGTTAGGGCAGATACGCAGTATTTT.

The chain is built from TRBV10-2 and TRBJ2-2; 7 nucleotides line up with TRBD2. V shed 1 base, J shed 1 base, and the junction held 3 bases outside the gene matches. The germline CDR1 and CDR2 sequences are WSHSY and SAAADI. CDR3 length: 16 residues. The CDR3 loop is CASSEFSGVNTGELFF. The DNA for the CDR3 is TGCGCCAGCAGTGAGTTCAGCGGGGTGAACACCGGGGAGCTGTTTTTT.

This chain links TRBV6-7 with TRBJ2-7; D perhaps matches TRBD2 (5 bases). TRBV6-7 is noted as an ORF with a role that remains uncertain. Trimming pared 0 bases from V and 11 bases from J, leaving 14 bases between. This CDR3 has 13 residues. CDR3 in amino acids: CASSYSRGTEKYF. CDR3 DNA: TGTGCCAGCAGTTACTCTCGGGGAACAGAGAAGTACTTC.

A single count supports this clone. The rearrangement joins TRBV5-4 to TRBJ2-3; 8 nucleotides align to TRBD2. Germline V CDR1 and CDR2: SGHNT, YYREEE (reference sequence). CDR3 length equals 16 residues. The J segment lost 5 bases and the V segment lost 9 bases, leaving 17 bases of the junction unmatched. CDR3: CATTPIAGKGGDTQYF. The CDR3 nucleotides are TGTGCCACCACACCCATAGCGGGGAAAGGAGGAGATACGCAGTATTTT. Based on the CDR3 plus reference TRBV5-4 and TRBJ2-3, the full variable domain is ETGVTQSPTHLIKTRGQQVTLRCSSQSGHNTVSWYQQALGQGPQFIFQYYREEENGRGNFPPRFSGLQFPNYSSELNVNALELDDSALYLCATTPIAGKGGDTQYFGPGTRLTVL.

V is TRBV6-1 and J is TRBJ1-2; D gene uncertain. The CDR3 has 17 residues. V lost 1 base to trimming and J lost 0 bases, with 15 bases between them. CDR1 and CDR2 from the germline V gene are MNHNS and SASEGT. The CDR3 DNA reads TGTGCCAGCAGTGAAGAGGCACAGACCGACGCTAACTATGGCTACACCTTC. Its translation is CASSEEAQTDANYGYTF.

The chain carries TRBV7-2 and TRBJ2-7; 7 nucleotides agree with TRBD2. The J segment lost 3 bases and the V segment lost 5 bases, leaving 10 bases of the junction unmatched. The CDR3 spans 15 residues. CDR1 is SGHTA and CDR2 is FQGNSA in the germline V gene. The DNA for the CDR3 is TGTGCCAGCAGCCCCGGGACTATTCAATTCTACGAGCAGTACTTC. This encodes CASSPGTIQFYEQYF.

This clone was seen more than once but under ten times. The chain combines TRBV11-2 with TRBJ1-5; no reliable D call. Between the trimmed V and J ends, which lost 5 bases and 5 bases, there was a span of 10 bases. CDR3 length equals 13 residues. Per germline, CDR1 SGHAT and CDR2 FQNNGV. The CDR3 nucleotides read TGTGCCAGCAGCGGAACGGCTCATCAGCCCCAGCATTTT. It yields the protein CASSGTAHQPQHF.

This chain links TRBV5-1 with TRBJ2-1; D might be TRBD2 (6 bases). V lost 6 bases and J lost 4, with 20 bases in between. Germline loops: CDR1 SGHRS, CDR2 YFSETQ. This CDR3 spans 16 amino acids. CDR3: CASNSLASGDYNEQFF. CDR3 in DNA: TGCGCCAGCAATTCTCTAGCGTCCGGGGATTACAATGAGCAGTTCTTC.

The chain couples TRBV7-9 to TRBJ2-7; maybe TRBD1 (5 bases). This CDR3 spans 14 amino acids. Looked up from germline, CDR1 is SEHNR and CDR2 is FQNEAQ (reference sequence). Trimming stripped 6 bases from V and 4 bases from J, with 16 bases between. DNA of the CDR3: TGTGCCAGCAGACCAACGGACAAAATTTACGAGCAGTACTTC. Protein: CASRPTDKIYEQYF. Full variable domain (rest looked up from reference TRBV7-9 and TRBJ2-7): DTGVSQNPRHKITKRGQNVTFRCDPISEHNRLYWYRQTLGQGPEFLTYFQNEAQLEKSRLLSDRFSAERPKGSFSTLEIQRTEQGDSAMYLCASRPTDKIYEQYFGPGTRLTVT.

The J gene is TRBJ1-4, the V gene TRBV5-5; 9 bases match TRBD1. V shed 4 bases and J 0 bases; nucleotides not matched to a gene: 4. Germline CDR1 is SGHKS and CDR2 is YYEKEE (reference sequence). CDR3 length equals 16 residues. DNA for the CDR3: TGTGCCAGCAGCCGGACAGGGGCTTCAACTAATGAAAAACTGTTTTTT. Its protein product is CASSRTGASTNEKLFF. Combining the CDR3 with reference TRBV5-5 and TRBJ1-4 gives the whole variable domain DAGVTQSPTHLIKTRGQQVTLRCSPISGHKSVSWYQQVLGQGPQFIFQYYEKEERGRGNFPDRFSARQFPNYSSELNVNALLLGDSALYLCASSRTGASTNEKLFFGSGTQLSVL.

This clone was counted a few times. This chain uses TRBV19 with TRBJ1-5; 7 nucleotides match TRBD1. CDR1 and CDR2 (germline): LNHDA, SQIVND (reference sequence). The CDR3 covers 14 residues. The V segment lost 7 bases and the J segment 6 bases; nucleotides outside the gene matches: 9. The CDR3 reads CASTRTGEGQPQHF. DNA for the CDR3: TGTGCCAGTACACGAACAGGGGAAGGTCAGCCCCAGCATTTT.

This chain joins TRBV2 and TRBJ1-1; D might be TRBD1 (5 bases). Germline values: CDR1 SNHLY, CDR2 FYNNEI. This CDR3 contains 13 residues. Trimming cost V 9 bases and J 4 bases, with 15 bases left between them. The CDR3 nucleotides are TGTGCCAGGATGAGCCAGGGCGGCACTGAAGCTTTCTTT. It translates to CARMSQGGTEAFF.

The sample holds one count of this clone. The chain employs TRBV5-8 and TRBJ1-2, with unresolved D. V shed 2 bases and J shed 2 bases, with 10 bases lying between them. The CDR3 is 14 residues long. From germline, CDR1 is SGHTS and CDR2 YDEGEE. CDR3 protein: CASSFPTVNYGYTF. CDR3 sequence (DNA): TGTGCCAGCAGCTTTCCCACCGTGAACTATGGCTACACCTTC. The full variable domain, with the rest looked up from reference TRBV5-8 and TRBJ1-2, is EAGVTQSPTHLIKTRGQQATLRCSPISGHTSVYWYQQALGLGLQFLLWYDEGEERNRGNFPPRFSGRQFPNYSSELNVNALELEDSALYLCASSFPTVNYGYTFGSGTRLTVV.

This clone was recorded only once. The CDR3 region has the DNA TGTGCCACCGGGATCGGGGTAAATTCACCCCTCCACTTT. Translated, it gives CATGIGVNSPLHF. This sequence joins TRBV7-8 and TRBJ1-6; D call uncertain. CDR1 and CDR2 (germline): SGHVS, FQNEAQ. The CDR3 covers 13 residues. The V end was cut by 10 bases, the J end by 7 bases, with 14 bases between.

V and J are TRBV28 and TRBJ2-3; the match to TRBD2 covers 9 bases. CDR1 is MDHEN, CDR2 SYDVKM, per germline. With 2 bases clipped from V and 0 bases from J, the junction kept 9 bases outside the gene matches. The CDR3 spans 18 residues. For the CDR3, the DNA is TGTGCCAGCAGTTTAGGGGCTAGCGGGGTAGCTAGCACAGATACGCAGTATTTT. Its protein is CASSLGASGVASTDTQYF.

The rearrangement links TRBV30 to TRBJ2-5; 10 nucleotides align to TRBD1. This CDR3 region has 13 residues. Germline CDR1 reads GTSNPN; CDR2 reads SVGIG (reference sequence). V trimming: 4 bases; J trimming: 6 bases; junction bases outside the gene matches: 5. The CDR3 spells CAWTGQGGQTQYF. The CDR3 DNA reads as TGTGCCTGGACCGGACAGGGGGGACAGACCCAGTACTTC. Supplemented by reference TRBV30 and TRBJ2-5, the full variable domain reads SQTIHQWPATLVQPVGSPLSLECTVEGTSNPNLYWYRQAAGRGLQLLFYSVGIGQISSEVPQNLSASRPQDRQFILSSKKLLLSDSGFYLCAWTGQGGQTQYFGPGTRLLVL.

About this clone: Other DNA sequences within the sample encode an identical CDR3. The chain carries TRBV18 and TRBJ2-7, with D maybe TRBD1 (6 bases). The germline V gene has CDR1 KGHSH and CDR2 LQKENI. This CDR3 region has 13 residues. V was trimmed by 2 bases and J by 7 bases, leaving 12 bases between them. CDR3: CASSPTGMGEQYF. The CDR3 region has the DNA TGTGCCAGCTCACCAACAGGGATGGGGGAGCAGTACTTC.

The chain combines TRBV5-1 with TRBJ1-4; D might be TRBD1 (5 bases). Trimming pared 4 bases from V and 2 bases from J, leaving 12 bases between. The CDR3 spans 15 residues. Germline V gene lookup returns CDR1 SGHRS and CDR2 YFSETQ. The CDR3 bases are TGCGCCAGCAGCGACCGACAGTCTACTAATGAAAAACTGTTTTTT. Translated: CASSDRQSTNEKLFF.

This rearrangement joins TRBV2 to TRBJ1-1, with D perhaps TRBD1 (6 bases). The CDR3 consists of 14 residues. The germline V gene encodes CDR1 SNHLY and CDR2 FYNNEI. V lost 6 bases, J lost 2 bases, and 13 bases lay in between. In nucleotides, the CDR3 is TGTGCCAGCAGCTCGGACAGATTAAACACTGAAGCTTTCTTT. It encodes CASSSDRLNTEAFF.

The V call is TRBV27, the J call TRBJ1-5; D possibly corresponds to TRBD1 (5 bases). The CDR3 totals 14 residues. Germline-derived CDR1 and CDR2 are MNHEY and SMNVEV (reference sequence). V was cut by 0 bases and J by 4 bases, with 7 bases left in between. Written as DNA, the CDR3 is TGTGCCAGCAGTTTATCGAGGGGTAATCAGCCCCAGCATTTT. Translated, it gives CASSLSRGNQPQHF.

The V and J genes are TRBV29-1 and TRBJ2-4, with D perhaps TRBD2 (5 bases). The CDR3 contains 17 residues. Germline loops: CDR1 SQVTM, CDR2 ANQGSEA. V lost 0 bases, J lost 0 bases, and 15 bases lay in between. CDR3 protein: CSVEDRSSRLAKNIQYF. The CDR3 bases are TGCAGCGTTGAAGATAGGTCTAGCAGACTAGCCAAAAACATTCAGTACTTC.

The chain combines TRBV28 with TRBJ1-2; D may be TRBD1 (6 bases). This CDR3 region has 13 residues. V shed 8 bases and J shed 2 bases, with 12 bases lying between them. CDR1 is MDHEN, CDR2 SYDVKM, per germline. The CDR3, as DNA: TGTGCCAGCCTGACAGGAAGAAACTATGGCTACACCTTC. Residues: CASLTGRNYGYTF.

V gene TRBV11-3 combines with J gene TRBJ2-3, with a weak D call TRBD1 (6 bases). The V end lost 3 bases, the J end lost 5 bases, and 12 bases lay between the germline ends. This CDR3 is 14 amino acids long. Germline assignment: CDR1 SGHNT and CDR2 YENEEA. The CDR3 sequence is CASSLGRGIDTQYF. The CDR3 DNA follows: TGTGCCAGCAGCTTGGGCAGGGGCATAGATACGCAGTATTTT.

This chain links TRBV14 with TRBJ1-2; D possibly corresponds to TRBD1 (5 bases). V was pared by 4 bases and J by 8 bases, with 17 bases between. This CDR3 is 14 amino acids long. Germline V CDR1 and CDR2: SGHDN, FVKESK. CDR3 loop: CASSPDMGVRGYTF. For the CDR3, the DNA is TGTGCCAGCAGCCCGGATATGGGGGTACGAGGCTACACCTTC.

The CDR3 sequence: CSVDREGYTF. The CDR3 DNA is TGCAGCGTTGACAGGGAGGGCTACACCTTC. This chain uses TRBV29-1 with TRBJ1-2; a weak D match, TRBD1 (5 bases). Deletions cut 3 bases from V and 8 bases from J, with 7 bases between. The CDR3 loop spans 10 amino acids. Germline V gene lookup returns CDR1 SQVTM and CDR2 ANQGSEA.

This chain uses TRBV9 with TRBJ1-6, with a tentative D call TRBD1 (5 bases). The CDR3 is 15 amino acids. V was shortened by 0 bases and J by 1 base, with 5 bases between the two germline ends. The V gene's germline CDR1 is SGDLS and CDR2 YYNGEE. The CDR3, as DNA: TGTGCCAGCAGCGTAGAGGGGTCCTATAATTCACCCCTCCACTTT. It translates to CASSVEGSYNSPLHF.

This clone was recorded at least ten times. This chain uses TRBV27 with TRBJ1-1, with a possible D match to TRBD1 (6 bases). Germline V lookup: CDR1 MNHEY, CDR2 SMNVEV (reference sequence). This CDR3 contains 13 residues. V dropped 6 bases and J dropped 13 bases, with 21 bases sitting between them. In DNA form, the CDR3 reads TGTGCCAGCAGCCTTAGAGGCGGGGGGGCCAATTTCTTT. Its protein product is CASSLRGGGANFF.